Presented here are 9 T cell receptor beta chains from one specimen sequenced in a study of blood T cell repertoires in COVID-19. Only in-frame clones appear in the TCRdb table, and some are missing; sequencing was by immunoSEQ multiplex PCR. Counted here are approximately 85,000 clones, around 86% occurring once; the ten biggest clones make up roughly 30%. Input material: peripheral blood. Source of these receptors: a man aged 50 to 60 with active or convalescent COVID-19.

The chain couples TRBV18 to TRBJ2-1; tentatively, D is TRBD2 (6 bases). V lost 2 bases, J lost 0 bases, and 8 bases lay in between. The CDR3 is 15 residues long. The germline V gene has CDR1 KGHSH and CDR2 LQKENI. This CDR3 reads CASSPVGGSYNEQFF. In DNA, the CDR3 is TGTGCCAGCTCACCAGTGGGGGGCTCCTACAATGAGCAGTTCTTC. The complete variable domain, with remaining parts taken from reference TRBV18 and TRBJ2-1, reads NAGVMQNPRHLVRRRGQEARLRCSPMKGHSHVYWYRQLPEEGLKFMVYLQKENIIDESGMPKERFSAEFPKEGPSILRIQQVVRGDSAAYFCASSPVGGSYNEQFFGPGTRLTVL.

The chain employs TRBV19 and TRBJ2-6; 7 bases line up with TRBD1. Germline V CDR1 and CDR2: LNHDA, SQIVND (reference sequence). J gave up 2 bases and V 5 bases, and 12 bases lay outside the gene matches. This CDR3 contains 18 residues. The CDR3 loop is CASSPGQPRPTGANVLTF. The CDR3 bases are TGTGCCAGTAGTCCGGGACAGCCGAGACCCACTGGGGCCAACGTCCTGACTTTC.

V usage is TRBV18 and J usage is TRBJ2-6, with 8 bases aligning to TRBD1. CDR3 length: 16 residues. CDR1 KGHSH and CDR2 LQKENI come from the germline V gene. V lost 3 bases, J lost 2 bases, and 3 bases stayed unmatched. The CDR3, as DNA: TGTGCCAGCTCACCGAGGACAGGGACTGGGGCCAACGTCCTGACTTTC. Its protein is CASSPRTGTGANVLTF.

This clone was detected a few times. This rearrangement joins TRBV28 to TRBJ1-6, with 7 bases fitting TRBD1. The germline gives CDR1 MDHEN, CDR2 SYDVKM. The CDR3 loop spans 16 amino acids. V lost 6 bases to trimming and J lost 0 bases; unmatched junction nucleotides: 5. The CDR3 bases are TGTGCCAGCAGACGCTGGACAGGCTCCTATAATTCACCCCTCCACTTT. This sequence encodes CASRRWTGSYNSPLHF.

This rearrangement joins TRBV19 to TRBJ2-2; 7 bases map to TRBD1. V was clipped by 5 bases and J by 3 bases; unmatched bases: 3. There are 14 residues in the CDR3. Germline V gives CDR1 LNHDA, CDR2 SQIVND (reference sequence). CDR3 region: CASSLQGHTGELFF. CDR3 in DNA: TGTGCCAGTAGTTTACAGGGGCACACCGGGGAGCTGTTTTTT.

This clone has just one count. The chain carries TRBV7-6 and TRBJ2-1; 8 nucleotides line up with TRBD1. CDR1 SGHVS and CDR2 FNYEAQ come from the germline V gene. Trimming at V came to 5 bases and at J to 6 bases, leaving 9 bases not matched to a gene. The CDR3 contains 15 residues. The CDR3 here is CASSTGQESFNEQFF. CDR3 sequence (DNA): TGTGCCAGCAGCACGGGACAGGAAAGCTTCAATGAGCAGTTCTTC.

Written as DNA, the CDR3 is TGTGCCACCAGCCCCAGACTAGCAGAGTACAATGAGCAGTTCTTC. Translating it yields CATSPRLAEYNEQFF. This chain joins TRBV15 and TRBJ2-1, with 7 bases matching TRBD2. V shed 5 bases, J shed 4 bases, and the junction held 8 bases outside the gene matches. Per germline, CDR1 LNHNV and CDR2 YYDKDF (reference sequence). The CDR3 consists of 15 residues.

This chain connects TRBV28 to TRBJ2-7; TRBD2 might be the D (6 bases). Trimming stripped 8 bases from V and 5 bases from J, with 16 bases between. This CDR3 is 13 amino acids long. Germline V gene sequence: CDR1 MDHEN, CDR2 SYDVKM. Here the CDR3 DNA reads TGTGCCAGCTCGAAGGCGGGACTCAACGAGCAGTACTTC. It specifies CASSKAGLNEQYF.

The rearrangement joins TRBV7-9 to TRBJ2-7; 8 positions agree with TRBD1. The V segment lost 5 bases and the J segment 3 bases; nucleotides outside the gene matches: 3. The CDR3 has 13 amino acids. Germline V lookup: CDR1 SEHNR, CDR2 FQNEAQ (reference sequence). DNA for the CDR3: TGTGCCAGCAGCCTAGACAGGGGCTACGAGCAGTACTTC. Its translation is CASSLDRGYEQYF.